This T cell receptor beta chain was recovered during a study of blood T cell repertoires in COVID-19 (dated by TCRdb to the early 2020s). Some background on the complete study: Samples covering the acute and convalescent phases of COVID-19 were provided by collaborators in the United States, Italy and Spain. The prospective study material was composed of cDNA or gDNA derived from T cells, B-cell-depleted T cells, or PBMCs. Subjects who had been exposed to COVID-19, were actively infected with it, or had recovered from it provided the deeply sampled blood TCRbeta repertoires that made up the dataset. The repertoires were released in a freely available public database meant as a resource for research on the immune response to SARS-CoV-2. Samples came from the ongoing ImmuneRACE study (first 160 participants) plus 1,254 subjects from 6 global collaborators. Sample metadata almost always included a de-identified subject ID, COVID-19 status, age in years and sex. Where available, HLA class I and class II types were obtained from metadata supplied by the sample provider rather than from assay-based typing. Study-wide findings and limitations: Clinical and demographic metadata were provided uncurated, with the amount varying by source and participant.

The immunoSEQ Assay, a bias-controlled multiplex PCR, was used to amplify TCRbeta CDR3 regions from genomic DNA. On the authors' methods: The number of nucleated cells in each sample was estimated from the amplification of reference gene primers within the assay. Sequence reads were collapsed and filtered to measure the absolute abundance of every unique TCRbeta CDR3 rearrangement. For each sample, productive Simpson clonality was calculated by taking the square root of Simpson's diversity index across productive rearrangements. TCRdb took over this immuneACCESS table, retaining in-frame rearrangements with V and J assigned. Such tables are incomplete; in checked studies, under half of the missing clones stem from an unresolved V gene, and the remainder is unexplained. Clone size and V and J calls were adopted from that table, with D and trimming inferred from the DNA. The sample records some 190,000 clones, nearly 80% of which are singletons. Approximately 15% of the sample is taken by the ten largest.

With respect to this clone: The antigen this receptor binds is unknown. No much larger clonotype is one base removed from it; base qualities were not supplied.

The cysteine opens and the phenylalanine closes a CDR3 of 16 amino acids. Kept here is only the CDR3 DNA, which spans 48 bases and is read in frame from base 1. Ends trimmed: V by 4 bases, J by 0 bases; bases unmatched to a gene: 6. The germline V gene yields SGHDT for CDR1 and YYEEEE for CDR2. Participants in the prospective study were enrolled through a virtual design, were aged about 18 to 90 years, and lived in some 24 United States geographic areas. In the prospective study, participants were assigned to cohorts based on the clinical history participants reported in a screening survey and a study questionnaire. Exposed participants had been in contact with someone with a PCR-confirmed or clinician-diagnosed COVID-19 case within 2 weeks of study entry. Each participant in the prospective study had whole blood, serum and a nasopharyngeal or oropharyngeal swab collected by mobile phlebotomists. Prospective study participants could optionally give additional blood draws and questionnaires over an approximately two-month period. Before DNA extraction, prospective study blood samples were shipped either frozen or at room temperature.

The chain employs TRBV5-6 and TRBJ1-5, with 8 central nucleotides matching TRBD1. Sequenced: PBMCs or T cells enriched from blood (not recorded which). The sequence derives from a man aged 55 to 70 who had been exposed to COVID-19. Here the CDR3 is given as CASSPGGPTSNQPQHF. The DNA sequence is given as TGTGCCAGCAGCCCAGGGGGCCCCACTAGCAATCAGCCCCAGCATTTT.